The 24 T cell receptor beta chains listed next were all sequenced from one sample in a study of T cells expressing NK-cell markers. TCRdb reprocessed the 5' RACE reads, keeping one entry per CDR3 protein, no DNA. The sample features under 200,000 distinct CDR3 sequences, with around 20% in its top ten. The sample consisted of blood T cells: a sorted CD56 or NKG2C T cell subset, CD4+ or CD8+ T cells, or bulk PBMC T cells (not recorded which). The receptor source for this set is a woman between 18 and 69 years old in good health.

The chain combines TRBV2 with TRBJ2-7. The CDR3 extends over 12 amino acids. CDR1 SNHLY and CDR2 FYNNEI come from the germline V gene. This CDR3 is CATGRDSYEQYF. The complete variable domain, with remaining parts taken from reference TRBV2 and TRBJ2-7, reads EPEVTQTPSHQVTQMGQEVILRCVPISNHLYFYWYRQILGQKVEFLVSFYNNEISEKSEIFDDQFSVERPDGSNFTLKIRSTKLEDSAMYFCATGRDSYEQYFGPGTRLTVT.

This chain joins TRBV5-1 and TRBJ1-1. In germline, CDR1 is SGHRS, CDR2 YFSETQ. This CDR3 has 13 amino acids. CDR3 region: CASSYQDRTEAFF.

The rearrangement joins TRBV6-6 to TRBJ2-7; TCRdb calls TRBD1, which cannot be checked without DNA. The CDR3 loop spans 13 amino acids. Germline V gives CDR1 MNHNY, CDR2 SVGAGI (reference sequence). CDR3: CASSTRGDYEQYF.

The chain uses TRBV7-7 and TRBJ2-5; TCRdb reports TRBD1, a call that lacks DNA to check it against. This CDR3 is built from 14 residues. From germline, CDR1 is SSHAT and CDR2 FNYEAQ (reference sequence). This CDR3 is CASSLSGGRETQYF.

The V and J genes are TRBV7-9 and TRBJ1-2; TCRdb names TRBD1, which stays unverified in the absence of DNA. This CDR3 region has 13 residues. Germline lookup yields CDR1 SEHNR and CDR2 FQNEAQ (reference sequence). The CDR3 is CASSPDRPLGYTF.

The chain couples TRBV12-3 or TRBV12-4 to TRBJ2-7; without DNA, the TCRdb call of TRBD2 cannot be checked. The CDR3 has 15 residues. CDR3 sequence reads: CASSLGGLGHYEQYF.

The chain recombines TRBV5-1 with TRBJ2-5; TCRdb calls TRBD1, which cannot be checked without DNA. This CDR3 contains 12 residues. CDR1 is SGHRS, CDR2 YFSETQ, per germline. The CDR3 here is CASSGTFETQYF. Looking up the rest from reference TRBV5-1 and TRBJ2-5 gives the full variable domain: KAGVTQTPRYLIKTRGQQVTLSCSPISGHRSVSWYQQTPGQGLQFLFEYFSETQRNKGNFPGRFSGRQFSNSRSEMNVSTLELGDSALYLCASSGTFETQYFGPGTRLLVL.

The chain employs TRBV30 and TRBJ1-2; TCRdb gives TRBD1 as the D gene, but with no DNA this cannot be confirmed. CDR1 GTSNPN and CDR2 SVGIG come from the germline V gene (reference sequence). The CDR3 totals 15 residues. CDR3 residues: CAWSWHRGPNYGYTF.

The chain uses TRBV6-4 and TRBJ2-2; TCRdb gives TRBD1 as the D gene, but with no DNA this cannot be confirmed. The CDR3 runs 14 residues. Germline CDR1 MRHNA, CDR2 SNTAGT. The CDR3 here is CASSGQPNTGELFF.

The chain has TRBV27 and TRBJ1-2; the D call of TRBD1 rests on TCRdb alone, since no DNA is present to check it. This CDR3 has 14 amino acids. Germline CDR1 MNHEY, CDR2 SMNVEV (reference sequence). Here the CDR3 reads CASRGDNANYGYTF.

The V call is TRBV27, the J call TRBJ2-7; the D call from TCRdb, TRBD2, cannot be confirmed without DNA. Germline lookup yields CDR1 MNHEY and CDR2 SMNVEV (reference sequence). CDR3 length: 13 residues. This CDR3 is CASSLLLAGEQYF.

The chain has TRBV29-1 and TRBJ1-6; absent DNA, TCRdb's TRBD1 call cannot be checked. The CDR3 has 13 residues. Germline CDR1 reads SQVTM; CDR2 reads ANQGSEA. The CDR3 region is CSVSRDRVSPLHF.

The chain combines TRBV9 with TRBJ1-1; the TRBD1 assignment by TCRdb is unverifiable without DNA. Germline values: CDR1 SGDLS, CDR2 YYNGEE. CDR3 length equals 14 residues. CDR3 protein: CASSVYGTATEAFF.

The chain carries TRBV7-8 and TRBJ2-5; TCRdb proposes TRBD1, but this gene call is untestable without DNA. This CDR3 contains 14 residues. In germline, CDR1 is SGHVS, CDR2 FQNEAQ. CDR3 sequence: CASSGGQGTETQYF.

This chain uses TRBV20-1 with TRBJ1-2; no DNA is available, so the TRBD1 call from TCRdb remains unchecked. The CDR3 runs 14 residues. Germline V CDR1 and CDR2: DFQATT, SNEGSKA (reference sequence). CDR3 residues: CSASRTGGALGYTF.

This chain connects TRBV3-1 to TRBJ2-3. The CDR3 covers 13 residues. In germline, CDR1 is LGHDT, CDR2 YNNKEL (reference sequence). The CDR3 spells CASSPPNSDTQYF.

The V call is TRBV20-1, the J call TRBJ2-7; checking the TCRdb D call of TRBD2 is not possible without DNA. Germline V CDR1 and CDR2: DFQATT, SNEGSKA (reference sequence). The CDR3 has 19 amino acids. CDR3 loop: CSARTPEGTSGGMSYEQYF.

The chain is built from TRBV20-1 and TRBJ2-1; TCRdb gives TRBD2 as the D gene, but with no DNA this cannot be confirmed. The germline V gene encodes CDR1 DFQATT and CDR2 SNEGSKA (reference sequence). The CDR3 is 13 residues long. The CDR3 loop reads CSARGDGLNEQFF.

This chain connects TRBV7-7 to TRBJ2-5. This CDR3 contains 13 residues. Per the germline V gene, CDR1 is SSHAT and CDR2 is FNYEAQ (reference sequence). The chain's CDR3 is CASSPNPQETQYF.

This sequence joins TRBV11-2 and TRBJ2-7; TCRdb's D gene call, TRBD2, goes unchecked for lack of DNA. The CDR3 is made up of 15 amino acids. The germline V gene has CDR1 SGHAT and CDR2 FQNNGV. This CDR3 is CASSLERTSAYEQYF.

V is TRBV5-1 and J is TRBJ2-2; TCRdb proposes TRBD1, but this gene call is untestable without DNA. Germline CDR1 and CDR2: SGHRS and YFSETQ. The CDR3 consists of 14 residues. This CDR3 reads CASSRTGGAGELFF.

CDR3 in amino acids: CAIRGGQGNEKLFF. This sequence joins TRBV10-3 and TRBJ1-4; the D call from TCRdb, TRBD1, cannot be confirmed without DNA. This CDR3 comprises 14 residues. Germline CDR1 and CDR2: ENHRY and SYGVKD.

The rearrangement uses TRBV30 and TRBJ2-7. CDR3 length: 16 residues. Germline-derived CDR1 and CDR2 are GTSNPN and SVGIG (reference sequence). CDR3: CAWRGQAAAVSYEQYF.

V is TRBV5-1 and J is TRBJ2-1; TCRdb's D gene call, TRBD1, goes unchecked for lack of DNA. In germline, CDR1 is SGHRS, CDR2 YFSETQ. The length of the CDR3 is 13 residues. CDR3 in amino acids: CASSRPTGNEQFF.